Following are 21 T cell receptor beta chains from one sample sequenced in a study of beta chain features in type 1 diabetes. The study, taken as a whole, reports: Shortening that was moderate but significant affected the TCRB CDR3s of Type 1 diabetes patients in all four CD4+ subsets.

Their antigen targets remain unknown. Expressed TCRB transcripts got sequenced, as all isolated RNA was reverse transcribed. TCRdb's table, derived via immunoSEQ multiplex PCR, lists solely in-frame clones and lacks some. Of over 25,000 clones listed, less than 70% were seen once; the top ten hold approximately 1.4%. Sequences were obtained from Tregs from blood. Source of these receptors: a woman aged 18-30 years with type 1 diabetes.

In its sample, this clone ranks as medium-sized. The rearrangement joins TRBV19 to TRBJ2-7, with TRBD1 as a possible D gene (7 bases). Trimming removed 5 bases at V and 1 base at J, with 18 bases between. CDR1 is LNHDA and CDR2 is SQIVND in the germline V gene (reference sequence). The CDR3 length is 16 residues. This CDR3 reads CASSARGATGSYEQYF. Written as DNA, the CDR3 is TGTGCCAGTAGTGCCCGCGGGGCGACAGGGTCCTACGAGCAGTACTTC.

This sequence joins TRBV5-1 and TRBJ2-2; possibly TRBD2 for D (6 bases). CDR3 length equals 16 residues. V was shortened by 0 bases and J by 1 base, with 10 bases between the two germline ends. The germline V gene has CDR1 SGHRS and CDR2 YFSETQ. For the CDR3, the DNA is TGCGCCAGCAGCTTGGCTGTAGCGGAGAACACCGGGGAGCTGTTTTTT. As protein: CASSLAVAENTGELFF.

The chain combines TRBV5-1 with TRBJ2-2, with TRBD2 as a possible D gene (5 bases). The CDR3 extends over 16 amino acids. Deletions cut 4 bases from V and 0 bases from J, with 13 bases between. Germline V gene lookup returns CDR1 SGHRS and CDR2 YFSETQ. CDR3 region: CASSREGATNTGELFF. In nucleotides, the CDR3 is TGCGCCAGCAGCCGCGAGGGAGCGACGAACACCGGGGAGCTGTTTTTT.

This clone appeared a few times. For the CDR3, the DNA is TGTGCCAGCAGCTTTGTCCAGGGTATTACCGGGGAGCTGTTTTTT. Translating gives CASSFVQGITGELFF. The chain joins TRBV11-2 to TRBJ2-2; D is perhaps TRBD1 (5 bases). Trimming took off 3 bases at V and 5 bases at J, with 13 bases between the two ends. The CDR3 has 15 amino acids. Germline CDR1 and CDR2: SGHAT and FQNNGV.

This rearrangement joins TRBV7-3 to TRBJ2-3; 9 bases line up with TRBD1. CDR1 is SGHTA and CDR2 is FQGTGA in the germline V gene. Trimming removed 5 bases from V and 6 bases from J; junction bases left unmatched: 9. The CDR3 is 15 residues long. This CDR3 is CASSPGTGNGDTQYF. The CDR3 nucleotides read TGTGCCAGCAGCCCAGGGACAGGGAATGGGGATACGCAGTATTTT.

In its sample, this clone was seen a few times. The chain employs TRBV13 and TRBJ1-1; 9 bases line up with TRBD1. With V trimmed by 4 bases and J by 1 base, 4 bases remained unmatched. Germline V gives CDR1 PRHDT, CDR2 FYEKMQ (reference sequence). The CDR3 runs 15 residues. The CDR3 protein is CASSSPGQGNTEAFF. CDR3 sequence (DNA): TGTGCCAGCAGCTCCCCGGGACAGGGGAACACTGAAGCTTTCTTT.

V usage is TRBV7-9 and J usage is TRBJ2-7; 7 bases align to TRBD1. The length of the CDR3 is 13 residues. V lost 1 base to trimming and J lost 5 bases; unmatched junction nucleotides: 2. Germline CDR1 reads SEHNR; CDR2 reads FQNEAQ (reference sequence). CDR3 in amino acids: CASSLEGGHEQYF. The CDR3 DNA sequence: TGTGCCAGCAGCTTAGAAGGGGGCCACGAGCAGTACTTC.

The chain carries TRBV30 and TRBJ2-2; 9 nucleotides agree with TRBD2. The germline gives CDR1 GTSNPN, CDR2 SVGIG (reference sequence). The CDR3 is made up of 15 amino acids. V trimming: 4 bases; J trimming: 1 base; junction bases outside the gene matches: 4. CDR3 DNA sequence: TGTGCCTGGAAAAGCGGGAGGTTGAACACCGGGGAGCTGTTTTTT. As protein: CAWKSGRLNTGELFF.

The gene calls are TRBV4-3 and TRBJ1-1; 9 bases fit TRBD1. CDR1 LGHNA and CDR2 YSLEER come from the germline V gene. The CDR3 length is 17 residues. Trimming removed 1 base from V and 0 bases from J; junction bases left unmatched: 6. CDR3 in amino acids: CASSQGPGQGMNTEAFF. The CDR3 DNA follows: TGCGCCAGCAGCCAAGGTCCGGGACAGGGAATGAACACTGAAGCTTTCTTT.

The chain links TRBV28 to TRBJ2-5, with D possibly TRBD1 on 6 matching bases. The V and J ends lost 5 bases and 4 bases respectively, with 14 bases between them. CDR3 length equals 14 residues. CDR1 is MDHEN, CDR2 SYDVKM, per germline. The CDR3 protein is CASSNTGYRETQYF. DNA for the CDR3: TGTGCCAGCAGTAACACAGGGTACCGAGAGACCCAGTACTTC.

The V call is TRBV29-1, the J call TRBJ2-7; 11 bases fit TRBD1. Germline CDR1 reads SQVTM; CDR2 reads ANQGSEA. The length of the CDR3 is 14 residues. Trimming cost V 4 bases and J 2 bases; bases outside gene matches: 4. This CDR3 is CSVAGGQGAYEQYV. CDR3 DNA sequence: TGCAGCGTTGCGGGGGGACAGGGGGCCTACGAGCAGTACGTC.

The gene calls are TRBV4-2 and TRBJ2-3; maybe TRBD2 (5 bases). The CDR3 runs 14 residues. Trimming removed 5 bases from V and 2 bases from J, with 11 bases in between. The V gene's germline CDR1 is LGHNA and CDR2 YNFKEQ. The CDR3 DNA follows: TGTGCCAGCAGCTTTCCGGGGATCACAGATACGCAGTATTTT. It encodes CASSFPGITDTQYF.

This clone was observed once. The genes are TRBV20-1 and TRBJ2-7; 7 bases match TRBD2. The germline CDR1 and CDR2 sequences are DFQATT and SNEGSKA (reference sequence). With V trimmed by 6 bases and J by 7 bases, 6 bases remained unmatched. The CDR3 is 11 amino acids. CDR3 in amino acids: CSAAAGVEQYF. The CDR3 coding sequence is TGCAGTGCCGCCGCGGGAGTTGAGCAGTACTTC.

The gene calls are TRBV2 and TRBJ2-3; 11 nucleotides agree with TRBD2. Unmatched junction bases numbered 5, after V lost 6 bases and J lost 3 bases. The CDR3 sequence is 15 residues long. Germline CDR1 and CDR2: SNHLY and FYNNEI. The CDR3 is CASSDSGRATDTQYF. The CDR3 DNA is TGTGCCAGCAGCGATAGCGGGAGGGCGACAGATACGCAGTATTTT.

As for this clone: A junction end diverges from the germline sequence, so it may reflect a read error. The sample holds other DNA sequences that translate to the same CDR3. The J gene is TRBJ2-7, the V gene TRBV5-4; 7 bases are a match to TRBD1. The CDR3 covers 15 residues. CDR1 and CDR2 from the germline V gene are SGHNT and YYREEE (reference sequence). CDR3 sequence reads: CASSRPGTATYEQYF. CDR3 coding DNA: TGCGCCAGCAGCCGTCCGGGGACAGCGACCTACGAGCAGTACTTC. The full variable domain, in which reference TRBV5-4 and TRBJ2-7 provide the parts outside the CDR3, is ETGVTQSPTHLIKTRGQQVTLRCSSQSGHNTVSWYQQALGQGPQFIFQYYREEENGRGNFPPRFSGLQFPNYSSELNVNALELDDSALYLCASSRPGTATYEQYFGPGTRLTVT.

This clone was seen once. This chain joins TRBV29-1 and TRBJ2-7; TRBD1 agrees at 11 bases. This CDR3 spans 13 amino acids. CDR1 and CDR2 (germline): SQVTM, ANQGSEA. The ends lost 8 bases at V and 3 bases at J; junction bases unmatched: 6. CDR3 sequence reads: CSYRGTGGYEQYF. In nucleotides, the CDR3 is TGCAGCTATAGGGGGACAGGGGGCTACGAGCAGTACTTC.

The table lists this clone with a few counts. This chain links TRBV7-8 with TRBJ2-7; tentatively, D is TRBD2 (6 bases). Trimming shortened V by 3 bases and J by 3 bases, and 12 bases separated the two germline ends. This CDR3 is 14 amino acids long. Germline CDR1 SGHVS, CDR2 FQNEAQ. The CDR3 spells CASSLGGLIYEQYV. In nucleotides, the CDR3 is TGTGCCAGCAGCTTGGGAGGACTCATCTACGAGCAGTACGTC.

This sequence joins TRBV11-2 and TRBJ2-1; possible D gene TRBD2, 6 bases. The CDR3 totals 13 residues. The germline V and J ends were trimmed by 1 base and 10 bases, with 11 bases remaining between them. From germline, CDR1 is SGHAT and CDR2 FQNNGV. CDR3 bases: TGTGCCAGCAGCTTAGGGGCAGGGAGGGAGCAGTTCTTC. Its protein product is CASSLGAGREQFF.

The J gene is TRBJ2-3, the V gene TRBV29-1, with TRBD2 identical over 8 bases. The CDR3 totals 15 residues. The V gene's germline CDR1 is SQVTM and CDR2 ANQGSEA. Trimming cost V 7 bases and J 5 bases; bases outside gene matches: 14. CDR3 loop: CSGKSAAGVIDTQYF. The DNA of the CDR3 is TGCAGCGGAAAATCGGCAGCGGGAGTAATAGATACGCAGTATTTT.

The chain links TRBV19 to TRBJ1-6; 7 bases line up with TRBD1. The CDR3 sequence is 14 residues long. With 6 bases clipped from V and 4 bases from J, the junction kept 3 bases outside the gene matches. Germline loops: CDR1 LNHDA, CDR2 SQIVND (reference sequence). DNA of the CDR3: TGTGCCAGTAGACCGGGACAGTATAATTCACCCCTCCACTTT. As protein: CASRPGQYNSPLHF. Full variable domain (remainder filled in from reference TRBV19 and TRBJ1-6): DGGITQSPKYLFRKEGQNVTLSCEQNLNHDAMYWYRQDPGQGLRLIYYSQIVNDFQKGDIAEGYSVSREKKESFPLTVTSAQKNPTAFYLCASRPGQYNSPLHFGNGTRLTVT.

The chain has TRBV15 and TRBJ2-7; 8 nucleotides align to TRBD2. The CDR3 runs 15 residues. In germline, CDR1 is LNHNV, CDR2 YYDKDF (reference sequence). V was clipped by 2 bases and J by 7 bases; unmatched bases: 10. In DNA form, the CDR3 reads TGTGCCACCAGCAGATCCGGGACTAGTCCGTGGGAGCAGTACTTC. Amino acid sequence: CATSRSGTSPWEQYF.